Below, 25 T cell receptor beta chains from the same sample are listed, as sequenced in a study of T cell responses to AZD1222 COVID-19 vaccine. Data came from immunoSEQ multiplex PCR; TCRdb stores just in-frame clones and leaves some out. Of roughly 100,000 clones in the sample, approximately 96% are singletons; the top ten hold roughly 2.2%. The specimen was peripheral blood, collected on day 0 of AZD1222 vaccination. Receptors originate from an adult in good health.

The chain uses TRBV27 and TRBJ2-3; possible D gene TRBD2, 5 bases. CDR3 length: 15 residues. The ends were cut back, 4 bases at V and 2 bases at J, with 13 bases in the middle. Per germline, CDR1 MNHEY and CDR2 SMNVEV (reference sequence). The CDR3: CASSYSGLSTDTQYF. The CDR3 nucleotides read TGTGCCAGCAGTTATAGTGGACTTTCCACAGATACGCAGTATTTT.

This chain uses TRBV28 with TRBJ1-1, with TRBD1 as a possible D gene (5 bases). Between the trimmed V and J ends, which lost 2 bases and 0 bases, there was a span of 10 bases. This CDR3 has 15 residues. Looked up from germline, CDR1 is MDHEN and CDR2 is SYDVKM. CDR3 region: CASSLRGNMNTEAFF. Here the CDR3 DNA reads TGTGCCAGCAGTTTAAGGGGAAACATGAACACTGAAGCTTTCTTT.

This clone occurred a few times. This chain joins TRBV19 and TRBJ1-1; D is perhaps TRBD1 (5 bases). Trimming shortened V by 2 bases and J by 2 bases, and 15 bases separated the two germline ends. The germline CDR1 and CDR2 sequences are LNHDA and SQIVND (reference sequence). The CDR3 contains 16 residues. The CDR3 is CASSISGFPTNTEAFF. As DNA, the CDR3 is TGTGCCAGTAGTATATCAGGGTTCCCAACCAACACTGAAGCTTTCTTT.

The chain uses TRBV7-9 and TRBJ2-2; D call uncertain. Trimming removed 2 bases from V and 0 bases from J, with 7 bases in between. The V gene's germline CDR1 is SEHNR and CDR2 FQNEAQ (reference sequence). The CDR3 contains 15 residues. The CDR3 DNA reads as TGTGCCAGCAGCTTAAACCCCTCGAACACCGGGGAGCTGTTTTTT. It yields the protein CASSLNPSNTGELFF.

The rearrangement links TRBV7-9 to TRBJ1-4; the D gene is possibly TRBD1 (6 bases). The germline V gene encodes CDR1 SEHNR and CDR2 FQNEAQ (reference sequence). Trimming cost V 4 bases and J 5 bases, with 14 bases left between them. The CDR3 contains 15 residues. CDR3 loop: CASSSKQGTNEKLFF. The DNA for the CDR3 is TGTGCCAGCAGCTCAAAACAGGGAACGAATGAAAAACTGTTTTTT.

V is TRBV15 and J is TRBJ1-1; 11 bases are a match to TRBD1. After removal of 1 base from V and 5 bases from J, the junction contained 3 bases not matched to a gene. The CDR3 extends over 15 amino acids. CDR1 is LNHNV and CDR2 is YYDKDF in the germline V gene (reference sequence). CDR3 in amino acids: CATSRAGTGGTEAFF. The CDR3 DNA reads as TGTGCCACCAGCAGAGCCGGGACAGGGGGAACTGAAGCTTTCTTT.

This clone has a single count. The V gene is TRBV5-1, the J gene TRBJ1-1; D remains ambiguous. V was pared by 0 bases and J by 3 bases, with 6 bases between. The CDR3 consists of 13 residues. In germline, CDR1 is SGHRS, CDR2 YFSETQ. As DNA, the CDR3 is TGCGCCAGCAGCTTGGTGGAGGACACTGAAGCTTTCTTT. Translation: CASSLVEDTEAFF.

This clone was seen just once. The chain uses TRBV7-9 and TRBJ1-4, with unresolved D. Between the trimmed V and J ends, which lost 5 bases and 8 bases, there was a span of 15 bases. The CDR3 has 14 residues. Germline CDR1 SEHNR, CDR2 FQNEAQ (reference sequence). DNA of the CDR3: TGTGCCAGCAGCCCAAGCCGGACGCGAGAAAAACTGTTTTTT. The encoded protein is CASSPSRTREKLFF. Full variable domain (rest looked up from reference TRBV7-9 and TRBJ1-4): DTGVSQNPRHKITKRGQNVTFRCDPISEHNRLYWYRQTLGQGPEFLTYFQNEAQLEKSRLLSDRFSAERPKGSFSTLEIQRTEQGDSAMYLCASSPSRTREKLFFGSGTQLSVL.

This chain uses TRBV27 with TRBJ2-3; D is perhaps TRBD2 (6 bases). V was trimmed by 6 bases and J by 0 bases, leaving 10 bases between them. Germline loops: CDR1 MNHEY, CDR2 SMNVEV (reference sequence). The CDR3 length is 14 residues. This CDR3 reads CASRGSGSTDTQYF. The CDR3 region has the DNA TGTGCCAGCAGGGGCAGCGGGAGCACAGATACGCAGTATTTT.

The rearrangement joins TRBV5-4 to TRBJ1-4; the D is unclear. Germline CDR1 and CDR2: SGHNT and YYREEE (reference sequence). V was trimmed by 1 base and J by 4 bases, leaving 5 bases between them. The CDR3 totals 13 residues. For the CDR3, the DNA is TGTGCCAGCAGCTTGACAAATAATGAAAAACTGTTTTTT. Amino acids: CASSLTNNEKLFF.

This clone appeared a single time. CDR3 DNA sequence: TGTGCCAGCAGCTTTATACCCATGACAGGGATTCTGACAGATACGCAGTATTTT. Amino acid sequence: CASSFIPMTGILTDTQYF. The chain has TRBV7-8 and TRBJ2-3, with 7 bases matching TRBD1. There are 18 residues in the CDR3. V lost 3 bases, J lost 3 bases, and 15 bases stayed unmatched. Germline V gene sequence: CDR1 SGHVS, CDR2 FQNEAQ.

The J gene is TRBJ2-1, the V gene TRBV6-4; 10 nucleotides align to TRBD2. Trimming at V came to 4 bases and at J to 6 bases, leaving 6 bases not matched to a gene. Germline-derived CDR1 and CDR2 are MRHNA and SNTAGT. CDR3 length: 15 residues. The DNA of the CDR3 is TGTGCCAGCAGTGTCTCACTAGCGGGATCCAATGAGCAGTTCTTC. Translating gives CASSVSLAGSNEQFF.

DNA of the CDR3: TGCGCCAGCAGCTTGGGACTAGCGGGAGTACCATACGAGCAGTACTTC. Its protein is CASSLGLAGVPYEQYF. The chain uses TRBV5-1 and TRBJ2-7; TRBD2 matches at 12 bases. Germline V gene lookup returns CDR1 SGHRS and CDR2 YFSETQ. The CDR3 runs to 16 residues. V gave up 0 bases and J gave up 4 bases; unmatched junction bases: 5.

This chain links TRBV21-1 with TRBJ1-6. TRBV21-1 is assigned pseudogene status. This CDR3 is built from 20 residues. CDR3 residues: CASSKGDGGARAWGNSPLHF. The DNA for the CDR3 is TGTGCCAGCAGCAAAGGGGATGGGGGGGCTAGGGCCTGGGGAAATTCACCCCTCCACTTT.

The V call is TRBV14, the J call TRBJ2-5; no clear D gene. Trimming took 1 base from V and 5 from J, leaving 14 bases between them. Germline V gene sequence: CDR1 SGHDN, CDR2 FVKESK. This CDR3 has 15 amino acids. The CDR3 DNA is TGTGCCAGCAGCCAAGGAAGCGTGGGCCTGGAGACCCAGTACTTC. Encoded protein: CASSQGSVGLETQYF.

This clone came up a few times. J is TRBJ1-2 and V is TRBV13, with TRBD1 as a possible D gene (5 bases). Trimming left V 1 base short and J 7 bases short, with 7 bases between. The CDR3 loop spans 12 amino acids. Germline assignment: CDR1 PRHDT and CDR2 FYEKMQ (reference sequence). The CDR3 sequence: CASSLAGTGYTF. The CDR3 DNA reads as TGTGCCAGCAGCTTAGCAGGGACTGGCTACACCTTC.

The rearrangement joins TRBV4-1 to TRBJ2-3; 12 bases align to TRBD2. Losses at the gene ends were 2 bases for V and 5 bases for J; bases not matched to a gene: 8. Germline V gene sequence: CDR1 MGHRA, CDR2 YSYEKL. The CDR3 sequence is 17 residues long. CDR3 sequence: CASSQPRLAGAEDTQYF. The CDR3, as DNA: TGCGCCAGCAGCCAACCCAGACTAGCGGGGGCGGAAGATACGCAGTATTTT.

The rearrangement uses TRBV9 and TRBJ1-4, with TRBD1 identical over 7 bases. Germline V lookup: CDR1 SGDLS, CDR2 YYNGEE. V was pared by 0 bases and J by 7 bases, with 3 bases of the junction left unmatched. The CDR3 extends over 14 amino acids. As DNA, the CDR3 is TGTGCCAGCAGCGTAGGACAGGGCAGTGAAAAACTGTTTTTT. Its protein product is CASSVGQGSEKLFF. Using reference TRBV9 and TRBJ1-4 for the parts outside the CDR3, the full variable domain is DSGVTQTPKHLITATGQRVTLRCSPRSGDLSVYWYQQSLDQGLQFLIQYYNGEERAKGNILERFSAQQFPDLHSELNLSSLELGDSALYFCASSVGQGSEKLFFGSGTQLSVL.

V is TRBV11-2 and J is TRBJ1-5; D call uncertain. V lost 5 bases to trimming and J lost 2 bases, with 7 bases between them. CDR3 size: 13 residues. The V gene's germline CDR1 is SGHAT and CDR2 FQNNGV. The DNA for the CDR3 is TGTGCCAGCAGCCCAACTGGCAATCAGCCCCAGCATTTT. Translated, it gives CASSPTGNQPQHF.

This chain uses TRBV14 with TRBJ1-4, with D tentatively TRBD1 (5 bases). Germline-derived CDR1 and CDR2 are SGHDN and FVKESK. This CDR3 is built from 19 residues. Trimming took off 1 base at V and 2 bases at J, with 20 bases between the two ends. The CDR3 sequence: CASSQAEFVFWDTNEKLFF. In DNA, the CDR3 is TGTGCCAGCAGCCAAGCCGAATTCGTTTTCTGGGACACTAATGAAAAACTGTTTTTT.

The chain is built from TRBV19 and TRBJ2-1; a weak D match, TRBD2 (7 bases). The CDR3 spans 14 residues. Trimming took off 10 bases at V and 0 bases at J, with 13 bases between the two ends. CDR1 and CDR2 from the germline V gene are LNHDA and SQIVND (reference sequence). The CDR3 spells CATGRGSSYNEQFF. The CDR3 DNA reads TGTGCCACAGGGAGGGGGAGCTCCTACAATGAGCAGTTCTTC.

Note on this clone: Sequence at one end of the junction differs from germline and may be a read error. The CDR3 bases are TGTGCTAGCAGCTTAGTGGCGGGAGTTGAGATGTATGAGCAGTTCTTC. It specifies CASSLVAGVEMYEQFF. This chain links TRBV7-7 with TRBJ2-1, with 7 bases identical to TRBD2. Germline V gene sequence: CDR1 SSHAT, CDR2 FNYEAQ (reference sequence). The CDR3 covers 16 residues.

The chain joins TRBV5-1 to TRBJ1-2, with D possibly TRBD1 on 5 matching bases. The CDR3 length is 13 residues. Germline values: CDR1 SGHRS, CDR2 YFSETQ. V was cut by 7 bases and J by 4 bases, with 14 bases left in between. This CDR3 is CASATGATYGYTF. Here the CDR3 DNA reads TGCGCCAGCGCTACCGGGGCTACCTATGGCTACACCTTC.

This chain uses TRBV7-9 with TRBJ1-3; D is unresolved. Trimming left V 0 bases short and J 0 bases short, with 9 bases between. Germline loops: CDR1 SEHNR, CDR2 FQNEAQ (reference sequence). CDR3 length equals 16 residues. CDR3 coding DNA: TGTGCCAGCAGCTTAGCGGGTGACCGCTCTGGAAACACCATATATTTT. Residues: CASSLAGDRSGNTIYF.

Concerning this clone: One junction end disagrees with the germline gene, perhaps due to a read error. The chain employs TRBV7-9 and TRBJ1-2, with D maybe TRBD1 (6 bases). Germline V gene data show CDR1 as SEHNR and CDR2 as FQNEAQ (reference sequence). This CDR3 contains 11 residues. The CDR3 protein is CVQGSNYGYTF. The CDR3 region has the DNA TGCGTACAGGGTTCCAACTATGGCTACACCTTC.